This note documents a single T cell receptor (beta chain) sequence. The antigen remains unidentified. This record comes from a study of T-cell memory formation after mild COVID-19. In the study overall: TCR clusters showed largely donor specificity. Study conclusions and caveats: Shrinking CD4+ clones were chiefly CM and EM; CD8+ ones were chiefly EMRA.

The germline gives CDR1 GTSNPN, CDR2 SVGIG (reference sequence). This CDR3 has 17 amino acids. Trimming cost V 0 bases and J 0 bases, with 18 bases left between them. TCRdb fed the 5' RACE reads into MiXCR, producing one record per CDR3 protein. The sample contains 200,000 or so distinct CDR3 sequences, around 8.8% of which appear only once. J is TRBJ2-7 and V is TRBV30, with D tentatively TRBD1 (6 bases). This sequence was found in a man between 18 and 29 years old who had mild COVID-19 (a few samples of this study predate the infection). Cell type and time point are not known. The sample taken for sequencing was PBMCs or a T cell subset sorted from them (not recorded which). The CDR3 here is CAWSVKLVRGSSYEQYF. CDR3 nucleotide sequence: TGTGCCTGGAGTGTAAAGTTGGTGAGGGGGAGCTCCTACGAGCAGTACTTC.